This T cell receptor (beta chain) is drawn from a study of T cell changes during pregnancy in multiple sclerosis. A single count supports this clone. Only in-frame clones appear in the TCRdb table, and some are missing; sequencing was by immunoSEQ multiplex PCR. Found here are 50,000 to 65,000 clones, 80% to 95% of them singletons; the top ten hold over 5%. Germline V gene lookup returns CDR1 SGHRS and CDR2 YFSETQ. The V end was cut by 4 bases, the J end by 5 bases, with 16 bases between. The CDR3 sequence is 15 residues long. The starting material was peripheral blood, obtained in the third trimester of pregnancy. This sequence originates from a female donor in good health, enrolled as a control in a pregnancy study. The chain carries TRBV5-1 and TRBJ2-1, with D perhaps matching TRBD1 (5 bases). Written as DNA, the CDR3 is TGCGCCAGCAGCGGGGCGAGCTGGGGAAACAATGAGCAGTTCTTC. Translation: CASSGASWGNNEQFF.